This passage covers 6 T cell receptor beta chains from one sample sequenced in a study of blood T cell repertoires in COVID-19. TCRdb keeps only in-frame clones here, not all; method: immunoSEQ multiplex PCR. This sample has 200,000 to 300,000 clones, with 83% found just once. Sequenced sample: peripheral blood. These receptors were taken from a human donor in a cohort sampled during active COVID-19.

J is TRBJ2-2 and V is TRBV13; D is undetermined. V was trimmed by 0 bases and J by 0 bases, leaving 8 bases between them. There are 16 residues in the CDR3. CDR1 is PRHDT, CDR2 FYEKMQ, per germline (reference sequence). CDR3 protein: CASSLGGGANTGELFF. The CDR3 region has the DNA TGTGCCAGCAGCTTAGGTGGTGGAGCGAACACCGGGGAGCTGTTTTTT.

V usage is TRBV27 and J usage is TRBJ1-5; D may be TRBD1 (5 bases). This CDR3 has 15 residues. Trimming removed 3 bases from V and 4 bases from J, with 13 bases in between. Per germline, CDR1 MNHEY and CDR2 SMNVEV (reference sequence). The CDR3 loop reads CASSFAGTANQPQHF. The CDR3 nucleotides are TGTGCCAGCAGTTTTGCGGGGACGGCTAATCAGCCCCAGCATTTT.

This rearrangement joins TRBV6-5 to TRBJ1-2; D is perhaps TRBD1 (5 bases). CDR3 length: 15 amino acids. The germline V gene encodes CDR1 MNHEY and CDR2 SVGAGI. Trimming left V 0 bases short and J 2 bases short, with 10 bases between. The CDR3 sequence is CASSYSRGFNYGYTF. The CDR3 DNA is TGTGCCAGCAGTTACTCAAGGGGATTCAACTATGGCTACACCTTC.

The V gene is TRBV29-1, the J gene TRBJ2-5, with D possibly being TRBD1 or TRBD2 (5 bases each). Germline CDR1 reads SQVTM; CDR2 reads ANQGSEA. The V gene lost 7 bases and the J gene lost 5 bases, with 11 bases spanning the gap. CDR3 length equals 11 residues. This CDR3 reads CSGGLGETQYF. The CDR3 nucleotides read TGCAGCGGGGGGTTGGGCGAGACCCAGTACTTC.

The chain links TRBV5-5 to TRBJ2-3; 8 positions agree with TRBD1. Trimming at V came to 3 bases and at J to 1 base, leaving 4 bases not matched to a gene. The germline CDR1 and CDR2 sequences are SGHKS and YYEKEE (reference sequence). The CDR3 extends over 15 amino acids. In DNA, the CDR3 is TGTGCCAGCAGCTCGGACAGGGAACGCACAGATACGCAGTATTTT. It is translated as CASSSDRERTDTQYF.

V usage is TRBV7-9 and J usage is TRBJ1-6, with D hard to call. The length of the CDR3 is 15 residues. Germline V gene sequence: CDR1 SEHNR, CDR2 FQNEAQ (reference sequence). Trimming removed 2 bases at V and 0 bases at J, with 5 bases between. The CDR3 nucleotides are TGTGCCAGCAGCTTAACGGGCTCCTATAATTCACCCCTCCACTTT. It encodes CASSLTGSYNSPLHF.